This T cell receptor (beta chain) was documented in a study of blood T cell repertoires in COVID-19. Clones were sequenced by immunoSEQ multiplex PCR, and TCRdb holds only the in-frame ones, with some missing. Of approximately 160,000 clones listed, roughly 83% were seen once; the top ten hold about 4.6%. Germline-derived CDR1 and CDR2 are SGHVS and FQNEAQ. V was pared by 6 bases and J by 10 bases, with 6 bases of the junction left unmatched. CDR3 size: 12 residues. The clonotype originates from a woman aged 50 to 60 who had recovered from COVID-19. The sample comprised PBMCs or T cells enriched from blood (not recorded which). V is TRBV7-8 and J is TRBJ2-1, with 7 bases matching TRBD2. The CDR3 here is CASRPGLGEQFF. In DNA form, the CDR3 reads TGTGCCAGCAGACCCGGACTAGGAGAGCAGTTCTTC.